These 26 T cell receptor beta chains were all obtained from the same sample, sequenced in a study of T cell responses to AZD1222 COVID-19 vaccine (dated by TCRdb to 2020 to 2022). The time point tag for this specimen amounts to: about 28 days (+/-7) after the second vaccine dose. The library was built by means of the immunoSEQ multiplex PCR assay. As stored in TCRdb, this immuneACCESS dataset retains in-frame rearrangements with V and J assigned. A fraction of the clones does not appear; measured against another copy, unresolved V genes explain less than half of the discrepancy, and the remainder lacks a known reason. This sample lists about 56,000 clones; about 80% were detected once. The ten largest clones represent around 5% of the sample. This specimen consisted of peripheral blood, obtained 28 days after the second AZD1222 dose. Receptors originate from an adult who received the AZD1222 COVID-19 vaccine.

CDR3 nucleotide sequence: TGTGCCAGCAGCCCTGCAGGTATAACGACTTCACCCCTCCACTTT. Its translation is CASSPAGITTSPLHF. V and J are TRBV11-2 and TRBJ1-6; D ambiguous. Trimming pared 5 bases from V and 9 bases from J, leaving 17 bases between. Germline loops: CDR1 SGHAT, CDR2 FQNNGV. The CDR3 is made up of 15 amino acids.

This clone was observed a handful of times. The rearrangement uses TRBV2 and TRBJ2-1; tentatively, D is TRBD1 (5 bases). The V end was cut by 7 bases, the J end by 7 bases, with 14 bases between. The germline V gene encodes CDR1 SNHLY and CDR2 FYNNEI. The CDR3 extends over 13 amino acids. This chain's CDR3 is CASNLGAGNEQFF. The CDR3 nucleotides are TGTGCCAGCAACCTAGGGGCCGGGAATGAGCAGTTCTTC.

The gene calls are TRBV6-5 and TRBJ2-3; D is unclear. From germline, CDR1 is MNHEY and CDR2 SVGAGI. Trimming cost V 11 bases and J 6 bases, with 15 bases left between them. The CDR3 has 12 amino acids. CDR3 coding DNA: TGTGCCGCCCGCGCACCCTCCGATACGCAGTATTTT. Protein sequence: CAARAPSDTQYF.

This chain links TRBV7-6 with TRBJ2-2, with no clear D. The V and J ends lost 5 bases and 4 bases respectively, with 8 bases between them. From germline, CDR1 is SGHVS and CDR2 FNYEAQ. The CDR3 contains 13 residues. The CDR3, as DNA: TGTGCCAGCAGCCTCCAAATCACCGGGGAGCTGTTTTTT. As protein: CASSLQITGELFF.

The rearrangement links TRBV18 to TRBJ1-1; TRBD1 might be the D (5 bases). Germline assignment: CDR1 KGHSH and CDR2 LQKENI. The CDR3 covers 12 residues. CDR3 loop: CATRTGNTEAFF. CDR3 coding DNA: TGTGCAACACGCACAGGGAACACTGAAGCTTTCTTT.

This sequence joins TRBV5-1 and TRBJ1-1, with a possible D match to TRBD1 (6 bases). The CDR3 has 14 residues. Germline CDR1 SGHRS, CDR2 YFSETQ. V was cut by 4 bases and J by 6 bases, with 16 bases left in between. In DNA, the CDR3 is TGCGCCAGCAGCCGGGGGTCCGGGGGCGCTGAAGCTTTCTTT. Amino acids: CASSRGSGGAEAFF.

The V gene is TRBV7-5, the J gene TRBJ1-2. TRBV7-5 represents a pseudogene. This CDR3 spans 17 amino acids. The CDR3 DNA reads as TGTGTCAGAAGCTTAGGAGGCCGGGGGGTCCCCAACTATGGCTACACCTTC. The encoded protein is CVRSLGGRGVPNYGYTF.

V and J are TRBV19 and TRBJ2-1, with D possibly matching TRBD2 (5 bases). The CDR3 has 16 residues. V lost 5 bases and J 8 bases, leaving 22 bases between the germline ends. CDR1 LNHDA and CDR2 SQIVND come from the germline V gene (reference sequence). In DNA, the CDR3 is TGTGCCAGTAGTCCCCGAGCTAGCACTGGCAGGTATGAGCAGTTCTTC. Protein product: CASSPRASTGRYEQFF.

The chain couples TRBV18 to TRBJ2-7; 7 nucleotides align to TRBD2. Germline loops: CDR1 KGHSH, CDR2 LQKENI. V trimming: 3 bases; J trimming: 6 bases; junction bases outside the gene matches: 8. There are 14 residues in the CDR3. This CDR3 is CASSPGTGGGEQYF. The CDR3, as DNA: TGTGCCAGCTCACCGGGCACGGGAGGAGGCGAGCAGTACTTC.

This chain links TRBV9 with TRBJ1-6; D not resolved. The CDR3 totals 15 residues. V lost 0 bases and J 8 bases, leaving 12 bases between the germline ends. Germline values: CDR1 SGDLS, CDR2 YYNGEE. The CDR3 sequence is CASSVAQIAHSPLHF. The CDR3 nucleotides read TGTGCCAGCAGCGTAGCGCAGATCGCGCATTCACCCCTCCACTTT.

V is TRBV5-1 and J is TRBJ2-5, with TRBD2 as a possible D gene (6 bases). The CDR3 has 13 amino acids. Germline values: CDR1 SGHRS, CDR2 YFSETQ. The germline V and J ends were trimmed by 8 bases and 1 base, with 12 bases remaining between them. DNA of the CDR3: TGCGCCAGTACCACTAGCTTCCAAGAGACCCAGTACTTC. Residues: CASTTSFQETQYF.

J is TRBJ1-2 and V is TRBV28; perhaps TRBD1 as D (6 bases). Per the germline V gene, CDR1 is MDHEN and CDR2 is SYDVKM. Trimming removed 6 bases from V and 6 bases from J, with 17 bases in between. The CDR3 runs to 14 residues. The CDR3 here is CASSFVGGVNGYTF. CDR3 coding DNA: TGTGCCAGCAGCTTCGTAGGGGGAGTTAATGGCTACACCTTC.

This clone appeared once. The J gene is TRBJ1-1, the V gene TRBV19, with D perhaps matching TRBD1 (5 bases). Germline V gene lookup returns CDR1 LNHDA and CDR2 SQIVND (reference sequence). CDR3 length equals 15 residues. Trimming took off 4 bases at V and 4 bases at J, with 16 bases between the two ends. This chain's CDR3 is CASSTRGRQATEAFF. The CDR3 DNA is TGTGCCAGTAGTACCCGGGGCAGGCAAGCCACTGAAGCTTTCTTT. Complete variable domain (other parts from reference TRBV19 and TRBJ1-1): DGGITQSPKYLFRKEGQNVTLSCEQNLNHDAMYWYRQDPGQGLRLIYYSQIVNDFQKGDIAEGYSVSREKKESFPLTVTSAQKNPTAFYLCASSTRGRQATEAFFGQGTRLTVV.

This chain links TRBV11-2 with TRBJ1-2; possible D gene TRBD1, 6 bases. Germline loops: CDR1 SGHAT, CDR2 FQNNGV. The CDR3 totals 15 residues. Trimming removed 1 base from V and 4 bases from J, with 13 bases in between. CDR3 nucleotides: TGTGCCAGCAGCTTAGTACAGGGCGGGGGCTATGGCTACACCTTC. Protein: CASSLVQGGGYGYTF. The full variable domain, completed using reference TRBV11-2 and TRBJ1-2, is EAGVAQSPRYKIIEKRQSVAFWCNPISGHATLYWYQQILGQGPKLLIQFQNNGVVDDSQLPKDRFSAERLKGVDSTLKIQPAKLEDSAVYLCASSLVQGGGYGYTFGSGTRLTVV.

This chain links TRBV7-2 with TRBJ1-2, with TRBD1 matching 9 bases. V gave up 1 base and J gave up 7 bases; unmatched junction bases: 7. Germline V gene data show CDR1 as SGHTA and CDR2 as FQGNSA. The CDR3 length is 15 residues. The CDR3 spells CASSLGWDRVFGYTF. The DNA for the CDR3 is TGTGCCAGCAGCTTAGGATGGGACAGGGTATTTGGCTACACCTTC.

The V and J genes are TRBV4-1 and TRBJ2-3; D is undetermined. The V end lost 1 base, the J end lost 2 bases, and 10 bases lay between the germline ends. CDR1 is MGHRA and CDR2 is YSYEKL in the germline V gene. CDR3 length: 15 residues. CDR3: CASSQGLVLTDTQYF. As DNA, the CDR3 is TGCGCCAGCAGCCAAGGTTTGGTACTCACAGATACGCAGTATTTT.

The rearrangement joins TRBV27 to TRBJ1-5; D uncertain. Trimming removed 4 bases at V and 4 bases at J, with 11 bases between. Germline CDR1 and CDR2: MNHEY and SMNVEV (reference sequence). The CDR3 spans 14 residues. DNA of the CDR3: TGTGCCAGCAGTTCGAATTCCGGAAATCAGCCCCAGCATTTT. Its translation is CASSSNSGNQPQHF.

This rearrangement joins TRBV3-1 (or the pseudogene TRBV3-2) to TRBJ1-1, with D possibly TRBD1 on 5 matching bases. Per the germline V gene, CDR1 is LGHDT and CDR2 is YNNKEL (reference sequence). V was clipped by 4 bases and J by 4 bases, with 10 bases between them. This CDR3 has 13 residues. CDR3 residues: CASSLTGVTEAFF. The CDR3 nucleotides are TGTGCCAGCAGCCTTACGGGGGTCACTGAAGCTTTCTTT.

The J gene is TRBJ1-5, the V gene TRBV28; D not certain. The CDR3 extends over 15 amino acids. CDR1 and CDR2 from the germline V gene are MDHEN and SYDVKM. Trimming removed 2 bases from V and 3 bases from J, with 11 bases in between. The CDR3 region has the DNA TGTGCCAGCAGTTTAAGGGAGTTTGTCAATCAGCCCCAGCATTTT. It is translated as CASSLREFVNQPQHF.

This clone was seen more than once but under ten times. V is TRBV5-1 and J is TRBJ2-3, with 8 nucleotides matching TRBD2. Germline CDR1 reads SGHRS; CDR2 reads YFSETQ. There are 20 residues in the CDR3. V lost 3 bases to trimming and J lost 3 bases; unmatched junction nucleotides: 21. CDR3 amino acids: CASSWTSLAGGSSSTDTQYF. CDR3 in DNA: TGCGCCAGCAGCTGGACGTCGCTAGCGGGCGGATCGTCAAGTACAGATACGCAGTATTTT.

The chain couples TRBV5-8 to TRBJ2-3, with D unresolved. V lost 2 bases and J lost 4, with 17 bases in between. Germline V gene sequence: CDR1 SGHTS, CDR2 YDEGEE. CDR3 size: 16 residues. The CDR3: CASSFLVEPDADTQYF. Here the CDR3 DNA reads TGTGCCAGCAGCTTTCTGGTCGAACCGGATGCAGATACGCAGTATTTT.

J is TRBJ2-1 and V is TRBV7-9; D is possibly TRBD2 (5 bases). The CDR3 consists of 13 residues. Germline loops: CDR1 SEHNR, CDR2 FQNEAQ (reference sequence). V was pared by 4 bases and J by 4 bases, with 8 bases between. The CDR3 region has the DNA TGTGCCAGCAGCTCCCCGGGATACAATGAGCAGTTCTTC. It specifies CASSSPGYNEQFF. The full variable domain, with the rest looked up from reference TRBV7-9 and TRBJ2-1, is DTGVSQNPRHKITKRGQNVTFRCDPISEHNRLYWYRQTLGQGPEFLTYFQNEAQLEKSRLLSDRFSAERPKGSFSTLEIQRTEQGDSAMYLCASSSPGYNEQFFGPGTRLTVL.

CDR3 amino acids: CASSQGQGYNSPLHF. CDR3 sequence (DNA): TGCGCCAGCAGCCAGGGACAGGGGTATAATTCACCCCTCCACTTT. J is TRBJ1-6 and V is TRBV5-1; 10 nucleotides align to TRBD1. CDR3 length: 15 residues. V trimming: 4 bases; J trimming: 4 bases; junction bases outside the gene matches: 2. Germline CDR1 reads SGHRS; CDR2 reads YFSETQ.

V is TRBV19 and J is TRBJ1-5, with D perhaps TRBD1 (5 bases). V was trimmed by 6 bases and J by 4 bases, leaving 16 bases between them. This CDR3 is 15 amino acids long. Germline V lookup: CDR1 LNHDA, CDR2 SQIVND (reference sequence). CDR3 in DNA: TGTGCCAGTAGGGAACAGGCTTCCCCGAATCAGCCCCAGCATTTT. Translating it yields CASREQASPNQPQHF.

This chain joins TRBV10-3 and TRBJ2-3, with D unresolved. Trimming cost V 6 bases and J 5 bases, with 9 bases left between them. Germline loops: CDR1 ENHRY, CDR2 SYGVKD. There are 12 residues in the CDR3. The CDR3 protein is CAIRFPGDTQYF. As DNA, the CDR3 is TGTGCCATCAGATTCCCCGGAGATACGCAGTATTTT.

This clone showed up just a few times. V is TRBV29-1 and J is TRBJ2-2; unclear D gene. Germline assignment: CDR1 SQVTM and CDR2 ANQGSEA. The CDR3 totals 13 residues. The V end was cut by 1 base, the J end by 0 bases, with 3 bases between. The CDR3 is CSVEGPNTGELFF. CDR3 nucleotides: TGCAGCGTTGAAGGACCGAACACCGGGGAGCTGTTTTTT.